This entry features one T cell receptor (beta chain) sequence. Its antigen is undetermined. This sample is part of a study of T cell responses to AZD1222 COVID-19 vaccine. Study-wide points: Nearly half of unique spike-specific TCRs reportedly avoided B.1.351 and B.1.1.7 mutated regions. Regions 160-218 and 743-854 dominated among vaccine-associated CD4 TCRs spanning spike. The breadth and depth of Spike-specific TCRs increased once two AZD1222 doses had been given.

The CDR3 is 11 residues long. Germline CDR1 is SQVTM and CDR2 is ANQGSEA. V was pared by 1 base and J by 8 bases, with 8 bases between. Repertoires were generated with immunoSEQ multiplex PCR, while TCRdb's copy carries only in-frame clones and drops some. The sample yields about 110,000 clones, less than 90% seen once. This sequence joins TRBV29-1 and TRBJ1-1; no clear D gene. This TCR was sampled from an adult in good health. Sequencing used peripheral blood, obtained on day 0 of AZD1222 vaccination. Here the CDR3 reads CSVEVWAEAFF. The CDR3 DNA reads TGCAGCGTTGAAGTATGGGCCGAAGCTTTCTTT.